These 29 T cell receptor beta chains were sequenced from one sample in a study of T-cell reconstitution after alpha-beta-depleted transplantation in children. Preparation of the TCRbeta library involved a method that used unique molecular identifiers. Each CDR3 protein gets one entry after TCRdb re-called the PCR reads with MiXCR. The sample consists of some 840,000 distinct CDR3 sequences, under 20% of them appearing once. The material was PBMCs, mostly from graft donor cells, obtained 360 days after TCRalphabeta/CD19-depleted stem cell transplant. All receptors come from a male patient between 10 and 17 years old who had a stem cell transplant for acute lymphoblastic leukemia, so the T cells may come from the graft donor.

This chain links TRBV5-1 with TRBJ2-2, with D uncertain. Germline assignment: CDR1 SGHRS and CDR2 YFSETQ. Between the trimmed V and J ends, which lost 0 bases and 0 bases, there was a span of 12 bases. This CDR3 region has 17 residues. CDR3 amino acids: CASSLEATPANTGELFF. The CDR3 DNA is TGCGCCAGCAGCTTGGAGGCGACACCCGCGAACACCGGGGAGCTGTTTTTT.

With respect to this clonotype: At one end, the junction sequence differs from germline, possibly due to a read error. V is TRBV7-9 and J is TRBJ2-5; D unresolved. Germline CDR1 reads SEHNR; CDR2 reads FQNEAQ (reference sequence). The CDR3 covers 12 residues. The CDR3 is CASNLGLETQYF. The CDR3 DNA reads as TGTGCCAGCAACTTAGGTTTGGAGACCCAGTACTTC.

This chain uses TRBV14 with TRBJ2-7, with TRBD1 matching 7 bases. V shed 0 bases and J 3 bases; nucleotides not matched to a gene: 8. CDR3 length: 16 amino acids. The V gene's germline CDR1 is SGHDN and CDR2 FVKESK. The CDR3: CASSQDRARGSYEQYF. For the CDR3, the DNA is TGTGCCAGCAGCCAAGATAGGGCCAGGGGGAGCTACGAGCAGTACTTC.

V is TRBV9 and J is TRBJ1-5; the D gene is possibly TRBD1 (5 bases). This CDR3 is built from 14 residues. The germline CDR1 and CDR2 sequences are SGDLS and YYNGEE. Trimming removed 0 bases from V and 4 bases from J, with 8 bases in between. The CDR3 DNA reads TGTGCCAGCAGCGTAGGTGAGGGGAATCAGCCCCAGCATTTT. Encoded protein: CASSVGEGNQPQHF.

This clonotype showed up just a few times. V usage is TRBV11-2 and J usage is TRBJ1-2; D perhaps matches TRBD1 (5 bases). Between the trimmed V and J ends, which lost 5 bases and 4 bases, there was a span of 20 bases. CDR3 size: 16 residues. Germline V CDR1 and CDR2: SGHAT, FQNNGV. The CDR3 bases are TGTGCCAGCAGCCCACCTGGGAAGGGGCATAGCTATGGCTACACCTTC. It is translated as CASSPPGKGHSYGYTF.

V is TRBV12-3 or TRBV12-4 and J is TRBJ2-2; tentatively, D is TRBD2 (5 bases). The CDR3 runs to 15 residues. V gave up 7 bases and J gave up 6 bases, with 18 bases separating them. CDR3 region: CASKLLGEGPGELFF. In DNA form, the CDR3 reads TGTGCCAGCAAGCTTCTGGGAGAAGGGCCCGGGGAGCTGTTTTTT.

This chain joins TRBV7-3 and TRBJ2-2; 10 bases fit TRBD2. The CDR3 contains 17 residues. Trimming took 3 bases from V and 1 from J; bases not matched to a gene: 5. Looked up from germline, CDR1 is SGHTA and CDR2 is FQGTGA. CDR3 nucleotides: TGTGCCAGCAGCTTCTCAAAGCGGGAGGGGAACACCGGGGAGCTGTTTTTT. Amino acids: CASSFSKREGNTGELFF.

A few counts support this clonotype. CDR3 sequence: CASSLGHLNQPQHF. Here the CDR3 DNA reads TGTGCCAGCAGCTTAGGACACCTCAATCAGCCCCAGCATTTT. J is TRBJ1-5 and V is TRBV11-1; D call uncertain. From germline, CDR1 is SGHAT and CDR2 FQDESV (reference sequence). The CDR3 consists of 14 residues. The V end was cut by 1 base, the J end by 3 bases, with 7 bases between. Variable domain in full (rest from reference TRBV11-1 and TRBJ1-5): EAEVAQSPRYKITEKSQAVAFWCDPISGHATLYWYRQILGQGPELLVQFQDESVVDDSQLPKDRFSAERLKGVDSTLKIQPAELGDSAMYLCASSLGHLNQPQHFGDGTRLSIL.

The gene calls are TRBV5-1 and TRBJ2-7; D may correspond to TRBD1 or TRBD2 (5 bases each). Germline V lookup: CDR1 SGHRS, CDR2 YFSETQ. Trimming shortened V by 5 bases and J by 3 bases, and 18 bases separated the two germline ends. The CDR3 has 15 residues. This CDR3 reads CASSLRGEGRYEQYF. The CDR3 coding sequence is TGCGCCAGCAGTTTGAGGGGTGAGGGGCGCTACGAGCAGTACTTC.

The CDR3, as DNA: TGTGCCAGCAGCTTGAGGATAGCGTTACAGCCGGAGCAGTACTTC. This encodes CASSLRIALQPEQYF. J is TRBJ2-7 and V is TRBV5-5, with D possibly TRBD2 on 5 matching bases. Trimming removed 1 base from V and 7 bases from J, with 18 bases in between. Per germline, CDR1 SGHKS and CDR2 YYEKEE (reference sequence). The CDR3 totals 15 residues.

This sequence joins TRBV3-1 and TRBJ2-5, with D possibly TRBD1 on 5 matching bases. From germline, CDR1 is LGHDT and CDR2 YNNKEL (reference sequence). The CDR3 contains 16 residues. Trimming took 1 base from V and 2 from J, leaving 14 bases between them. The CDR3: CASSQGGDRIQETQYF. DNA for the CDR3: TGTGCCAGCAGCCAAGGAGGAGACAGAATACAAGAGACCCAGTACTTC.

Note on this clonotype: A much larger clonotype is one base distant, so this may be a read error. J is TRBJ1-5 and V is TRBV6-1; D ambiguous. The CDR3 length is 13 residues. Looked up from germline, CDR1 is MNHNS and CDR2 is SASEGT. CDR3 loop: CASKAELNRPQHF. The CDR3 coding sequence is TGTGCCAGCAAAGCAGAGCTCAATCGGCCCCAGCATTTT.

This clonotype was seen a handful of times. V usage is TRBV12-3 or TRBV12-4 and J usage is TRBJ2-4; D not certain. The CDR3 loop spans 14 amino acids. V dropped 2 bases and J dropped 0 bases, with 5 bases sitting between them. The CDR3 protein is CASSLRLAKNIQYF. In nucleotides, the CDR3 is TGTGCCAGCAGTTTACGCCTAGCCAAAAACATTCAGTACTTC.

This clonotype was counted only a few times. The CDR3 spells CSARDGLFSGSVSYNEQFF. CDR3 DNA sequence: TGCAGTGCTAGAGATGGGCTTTTTAGCGGTAGCGTCTCCTACAATGAGCAGTTCTTC. V usage is TRBV20-1 and J usage is TRBJ2-1, with D possibly matching TRBD2 (6 bases). The CDR3 contains 19 residues. The germline V and J ends were trimmed by 0 bases and 0 bases, with 21 bases remaining between them. Germline-derived CDR1 and CDR2 are DFQATT and SNEGSKA (reference sequence).

This clonotype was recorded a few times. The rearrangement joins TRBV7-9 to TRBJ2-1; a weak D match, TRBD2 (5 bases). Trimming pared 1 base from V and 7 bases from J, leaving 20 bases between. The germline gives CDR1 SEHNR, CDR2 FQNEAQ (reference sequence). The CDR3 is 17 residues long. DNA for the CDR3: TGTGCCAGCAGCTTAGTCCCGGGTGGGAGAAGGAATAATGAGCAGTTCTTC. It translates to CASSLVPGGRRNNEQFF.

This clonotype was seen a few times. This chain joins TRBV5-1 and TRBJ2-7, with 9 bases identical to TRBD2. The length of the CDR3 is 14 residues. V gave up 2 bases and J gave up 6 bases; unmatched junction bases: 6. From germline, CDR1 is SGHRS and CDR2 YFSETQ. CDR3 bases: TGCGCCAGCAGCTTTGCTAGCGGGACGCTCGAGCAGTACTTC. Translating gives CASSFASGTLEQYF.

CDR3 coding DNA: TGTGCCAGCAGCCCCTCCGGGTCGGTTACGGACACTGAAGCTTTCTTT. This encodes CASSPSGSVTDTEAFF. This sequence joins TRBV7-9 and TRBJ1-1; no clear D. This CDR3 contains 16 residues. Germline values: CDR1 SEHNR, CDR2 FQNEAQ (reference sequence). Trimming removed 5 bases at V and 3 bases at J, with 19 bases between.

This chain joins TRBV20-1 and TRBJ2-2, with TRBD2 matching over 14 bases. Germline lookup yields CDR1 DFQATT and CDR2 SNEGSKA (reference sequence). V trimming: 2 bases; J trimming: 6 bases; junction bases outside the gene matches: 2. The CDR3 length is 15 residues. CDR3 residues: CSARRLAGGPGELFF. The CDR3 coding sequence is TGCAGTGCTAGACGACTAGCGGGAGGGCCCGGGGAGCTGTTTTTT.

As concerns this clonotype: Being one base from a much bigger clone, this may be a read error. The chain recombines TRBV20-1 with TRBJ2-7; D gene ambiguous. The germline V gene encodes CDR1 DFQATT and CDR2 SNEGSKA (reference sequence). This CDR3 region has 12 residues. For the CDR3, the DNA is TGCAGTGCTTCCGATAGCTCCTACGGGCAGTACTTC. Translated: CSASDSSYGQYF.

V gene TRBV25-1 combines with J gene TRBJ2-7; 8 nucleotides line up with TRBD2. Germline V gene lookup returns CDR1 MGHDK and CDR2 SYGVNS. V shed 2 bases, J shed 0 bases, and the junction held 9 bases outside the gene matches. This CDR3 region has 17 residues. The CDR3 DNA follows: TGTGCCAGCAGTGAACGGGGGGGTCGGGGCAGCTCCTACGAGCAGTACTTC. Translation gives CASSERGGRGSSYEQYF.

In this sample, this clonotype turned up once. V gene TRBV7-9 combines with J gene TRBJ1-2; possibly TRBD1 for D (6 bases). Germline values: CDR1 SEHNR, CDR2 FQNEAQ (reference sequence). V lost 5 bases to trimming and J lost 6 bases, with 19 bases between them. The CDR3 extends over 15 amino acids. CDR3 nucleotide sequence: TGTGCCAGCAGCCCTTGGGGGCAGGGAACGGATGGCTACACCTTC. Translation: CASSPWGQGTDGYTF.

The chain's CDR3 is CAISELAEEGTDTQYF. The CDR3 bases are TGTGCCATCAGTGAGCTAGCGGAAGAGGGTACAGATACGCAGTATTTT. The chain is built from TRBV10-3 and TRBJ2-3; 7 nucleotides align to TRBD2. The trim removed 2 bases at V and 3 bases at J, leaving 8 bases unmatched. Germline assignment: CDR1 ENHRY and CDR2 SYGVKD. This CDR3 has 16 amino acids.

This clonotype came up many times. The rearrangement uses TRBV20-1 and TRBJ2-2; D is unclear. With 2 bases removed from V and 1 base from J, the gap between germline ends came to 5 bases. Germline V gene data show CDR1 as DFQATT and CDR2 as SNEGSKA (reference sequence). The CDR3 sequence is 13 residues long. The DNA of the CDR3 is TGCAGTGCTAGAAGGGAGAACACCGGGGAGCTGTTTTTT. Its translation: CSARRENTGELFF.

Many counts were recorded for this clonotype. The rearrangement uses TRBV12-3 or TRBV12-4 and TRBJ2-6; D not certain. V was pared by 7 bases and J by 3 bases, with 16 bases between. There are 16 residues in the CDR3. This CDR3 reads CASTDTSRGGANVLTF. The CDR3 region has the DNA TGTGCCAGCACCGACACATCCCGAGGTGGGGCCAACGTCCTGACTTTC.

The rearrangement joins TRBV6-5 to TRBJ1-4; D gene ambiguous. Trimming took off 0 bases at V and 1 base at J, with 9 bases between the two ends. The CDR3 extends over 16 amino acids. Germline V gene data show CDR1 as MNHEY and CDR2 as SVGAGI. CDR3 nucleotides: TGTGCCAGCAGTTACTCCCGCCCTGTAACTAATGAAAAACTGTTTTTT. It codes for CASSYSRPVTNEKLFF.

The V and J genes are TRBV12-3 or TRBV12-4 and TRBJ2-7; D possibly corresponds to TRBD1 (5 bases). The CDR3 has 13 amino acids. V was shortened by 3 bases and J by 5 bases, with 11 bases between the two germline ends. CDR3 DNA sequence: TGTGCCAGCAGTTTGTCCAGGGCCCACGAGCAGTACTTC. Its translation is CASSLSRAHEQYF.

This clonotype was found many times. The chain is built from TRBV5-5 and TRBJ2-2; either TRBD1 or TRBD2 may fit D (5 bases each). Germline CDR1 and CDR2: SGHKS and YYEKEE (reference sequence). V lost 4 bases to trimming and J lost 2 bases, with 18 bases between them. The CDR3 is 17 residues long. The CDR3 DNA reads TGTGCCAGCAGCCTGGCCGGGGCCAGGACTAACACCGGGGAGCTGTTTTTT. Translation gives CASSLAGARTNTGELFF.

CDR3 in DNA: TGTGCCATCAGTGCAGGCGGGACTAGATTCACAGATACGCAGTATTTT. Protein product: CAISAGGTRFTDTQYF. This sequence joins TRBV10-3 and TRBJ2-3, with 8 bases matching TRBD2. This CDR3 spans 16 amino acids. Germline assignment: CDR1 ENHRY and CDR2 SYGVKD. With 4 bases clipped from V and 2 bases from J, the junction kept 8 bases outside the gene matches.

V gene TRBV29-1 combines with J gene TRBJ2-2; D is undetermined. Per germline, CDR1 SQVTM and CDR2 ANQGSEA. Trimming stripped 5 bases from V and 0 bases from J, with 7 bases between. The CDR3 totals 13 residues. CDR3 amino acids: CSVLTPNTGELFF. DNA of the CDR3: TGCAGCGTTTTAACCCCGAACACCGGGGAGCTGTTTTTT.